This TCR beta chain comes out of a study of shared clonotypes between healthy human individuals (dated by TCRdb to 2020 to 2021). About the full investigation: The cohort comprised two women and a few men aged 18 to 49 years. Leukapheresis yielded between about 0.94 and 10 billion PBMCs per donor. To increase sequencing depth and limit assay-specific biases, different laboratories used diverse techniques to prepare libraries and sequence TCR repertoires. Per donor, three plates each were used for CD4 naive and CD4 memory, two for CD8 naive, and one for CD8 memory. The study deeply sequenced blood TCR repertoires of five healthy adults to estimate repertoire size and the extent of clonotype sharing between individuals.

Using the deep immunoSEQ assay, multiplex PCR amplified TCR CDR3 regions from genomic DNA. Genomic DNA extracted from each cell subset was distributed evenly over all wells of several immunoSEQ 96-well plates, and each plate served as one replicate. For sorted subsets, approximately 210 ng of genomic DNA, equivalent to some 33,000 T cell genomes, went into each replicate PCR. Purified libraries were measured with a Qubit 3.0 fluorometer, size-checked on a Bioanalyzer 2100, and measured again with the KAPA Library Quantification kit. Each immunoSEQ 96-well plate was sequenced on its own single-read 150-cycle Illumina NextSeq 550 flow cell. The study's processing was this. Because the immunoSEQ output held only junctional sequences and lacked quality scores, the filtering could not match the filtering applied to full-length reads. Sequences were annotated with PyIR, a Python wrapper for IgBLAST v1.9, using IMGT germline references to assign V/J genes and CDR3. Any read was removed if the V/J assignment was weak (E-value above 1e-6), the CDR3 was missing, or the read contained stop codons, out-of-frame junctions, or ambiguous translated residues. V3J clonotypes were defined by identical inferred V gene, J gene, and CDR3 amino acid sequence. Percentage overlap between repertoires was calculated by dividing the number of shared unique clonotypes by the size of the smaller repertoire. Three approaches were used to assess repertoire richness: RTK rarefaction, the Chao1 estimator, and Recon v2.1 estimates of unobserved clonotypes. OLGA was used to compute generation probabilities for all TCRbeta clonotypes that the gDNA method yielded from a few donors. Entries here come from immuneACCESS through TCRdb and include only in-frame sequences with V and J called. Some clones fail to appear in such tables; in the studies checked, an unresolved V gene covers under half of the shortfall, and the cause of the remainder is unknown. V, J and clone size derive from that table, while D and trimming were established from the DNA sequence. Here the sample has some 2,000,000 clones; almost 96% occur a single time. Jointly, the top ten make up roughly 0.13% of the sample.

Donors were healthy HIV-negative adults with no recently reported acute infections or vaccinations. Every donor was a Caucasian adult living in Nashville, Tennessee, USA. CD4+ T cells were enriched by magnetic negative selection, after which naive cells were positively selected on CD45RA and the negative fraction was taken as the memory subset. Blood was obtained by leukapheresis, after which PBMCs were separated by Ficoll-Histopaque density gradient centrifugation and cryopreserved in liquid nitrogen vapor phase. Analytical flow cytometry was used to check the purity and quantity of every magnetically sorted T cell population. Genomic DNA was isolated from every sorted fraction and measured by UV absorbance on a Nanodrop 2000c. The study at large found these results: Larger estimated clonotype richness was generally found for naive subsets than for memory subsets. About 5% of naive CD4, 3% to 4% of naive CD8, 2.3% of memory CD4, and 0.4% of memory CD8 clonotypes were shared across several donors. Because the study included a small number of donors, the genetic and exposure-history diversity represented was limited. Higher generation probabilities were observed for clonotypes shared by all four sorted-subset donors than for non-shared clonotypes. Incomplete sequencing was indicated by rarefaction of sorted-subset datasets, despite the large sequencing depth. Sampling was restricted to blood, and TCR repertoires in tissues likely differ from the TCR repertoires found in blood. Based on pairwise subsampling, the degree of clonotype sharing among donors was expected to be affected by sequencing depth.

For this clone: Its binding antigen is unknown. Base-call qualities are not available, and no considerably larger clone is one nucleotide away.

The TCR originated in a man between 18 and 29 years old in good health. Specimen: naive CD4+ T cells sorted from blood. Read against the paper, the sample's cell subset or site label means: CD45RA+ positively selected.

CDR3 region: CASSSISGTNTGELFF. In nucleotide form, the sequence is TGTGCCAGCAGCTCAATTAGCGGGACGAACACCGGGGAGCTGTTTTTT. Recombination linked TRBV5-4 to TRBJ2-2, with TRBD2 matching 8 junction bases. Sequences SGHNT (CDR1) and YYREEE (CDR2) are obtained from the germline V gene (reference sequence). Measured from the cysteine to the phenylalanine, the CDR3 is 16 residues long. Only the CDR3 region is kept as DNA, spanning 48 bases read in frame from base 1. Relative to germline, V is missing 3 bases and J is missing 0 bases, with 4 bases of the junction outside any gene match.